This T cell receptor (beta chain) was sequenced for a study of T cell clonotyping in hematopoietic cell transplantation. Documented time point: recipient sample about 28 days before transplant, after cytoreduction. This clone was observed a handful of times. Clones were read by immunoSEQ multiplex PCR, and TCRdb kept only the in-frame ones, dropping some. The sample lists about 5,100 clones, about 29% occurring once. This CDR3 contains 14 residues. With V trimmed by 7 bases and J by 7 bases, 9 bases remained unmatched. Germline-derived CDR1 and CDR2 are MNHEY and SVGAGI. Sequenced here: peripheral blood mononuclear cells, sampled before stem cell transplant. The TCR originated in a man in his fifties with myelofibrosis. Some clones in this sample may be carry-over from other donors' samples. The chain is built from TRBV6-5 and TRBJ2-1, with 8 bases that match TRBD1. The CDR3 loop is CASTWDRLGNEQFF. DNA for the CDR3: TGTGCCAGCACCTGGGACAGGCTAGGGAATGAGCAGTTCTTC.